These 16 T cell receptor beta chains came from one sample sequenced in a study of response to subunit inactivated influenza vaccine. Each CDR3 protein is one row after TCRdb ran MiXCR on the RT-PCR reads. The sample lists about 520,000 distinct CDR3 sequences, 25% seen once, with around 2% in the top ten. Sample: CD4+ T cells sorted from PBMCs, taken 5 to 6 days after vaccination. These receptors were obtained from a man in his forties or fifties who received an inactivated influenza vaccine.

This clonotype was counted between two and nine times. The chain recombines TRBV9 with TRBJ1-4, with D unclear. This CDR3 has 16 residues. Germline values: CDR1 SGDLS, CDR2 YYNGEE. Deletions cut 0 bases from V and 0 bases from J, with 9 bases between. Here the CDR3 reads CASSVGGAATNEKLFF. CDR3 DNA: TGTGCCAGCAGCGTAGGAGGCGCGGCAACTAATGAAAAACTGTTTTTT.

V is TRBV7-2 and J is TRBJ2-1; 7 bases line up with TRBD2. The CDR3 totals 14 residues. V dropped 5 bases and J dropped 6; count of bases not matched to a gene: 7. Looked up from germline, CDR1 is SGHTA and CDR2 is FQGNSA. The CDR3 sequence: CASSPGTITNEQFF. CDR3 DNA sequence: TGTGCCAGCAGCCCCGGGACTATAACCAATGAGCAGTTCTTC.

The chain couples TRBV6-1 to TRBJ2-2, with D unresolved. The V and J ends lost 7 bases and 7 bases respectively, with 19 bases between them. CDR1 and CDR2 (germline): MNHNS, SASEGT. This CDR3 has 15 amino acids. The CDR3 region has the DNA TGTGCCAGCACTCGTCTTTGGCTGGCACACGGGGAGCTGTTTTTT. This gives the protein CASTRLWLAHGELFF.

CDR3 region: CASSFSGVGNEKLFF. In DNA form, the CDR3 reads TGTGCCAGCAGTTTTTCGGGGGTGGGTAATGAAAAACTGTTTTTT. The rearrangement joins TRBV12-3 or TRBV12-4 to TRBJ1-4; tentatively, D is TRBD1 (5 bases). The V end lost 3 bases, the J end lost 4 bases, and 12 bases lay between the germline ends. The CDR3 has 15 residues.

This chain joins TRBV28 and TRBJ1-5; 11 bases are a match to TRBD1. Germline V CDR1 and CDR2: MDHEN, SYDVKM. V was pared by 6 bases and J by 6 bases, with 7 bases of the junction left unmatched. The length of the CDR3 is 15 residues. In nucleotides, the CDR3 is TGTGCCAGCAGCTCAGGACAGGGGGCGATTCAGCCCCAGCATTTT. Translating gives CASSSGQGAIQPQHF. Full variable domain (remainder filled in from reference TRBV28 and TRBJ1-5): DVKVTQSSRYLVKRTGEKVFLECVQDMDHENMFWYRQDPGLGLRLIYFSYDVKMKEKGDIPEGYSVSREKKERFSLILESASTNQTSMYLCASSSGQGAIQPQHFGDGTRLSIL.

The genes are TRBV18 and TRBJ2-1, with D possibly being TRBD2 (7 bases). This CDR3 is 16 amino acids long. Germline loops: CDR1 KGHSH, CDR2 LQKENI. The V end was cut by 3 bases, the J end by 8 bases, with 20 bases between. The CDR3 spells CASSPVSGGLGYEQFF. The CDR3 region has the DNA TGTGCCAGCTCACCCGTTTCGGGGGGCCTTGGGTATGAGCAGTTCTTC. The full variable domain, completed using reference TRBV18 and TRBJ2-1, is NAGVMQNPRHLVRRRGQEARLRCSPMKGHSHVYWYRQLPEEGLKFMVYLQKENIIDESGMPKERFSAEFPKEGPSILRIQQVVRGDSAAYFCASSPVSGGLGYEQFFGPGTRLTVL.

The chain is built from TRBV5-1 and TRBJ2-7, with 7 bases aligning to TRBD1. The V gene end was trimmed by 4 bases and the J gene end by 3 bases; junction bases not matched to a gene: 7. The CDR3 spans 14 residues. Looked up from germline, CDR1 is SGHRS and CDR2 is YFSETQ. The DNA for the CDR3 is TGCGCCAGCAGCCCATACAGGGGCGGCTACGAGCAGTACTTC. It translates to CASSPYRGGYEQYF.

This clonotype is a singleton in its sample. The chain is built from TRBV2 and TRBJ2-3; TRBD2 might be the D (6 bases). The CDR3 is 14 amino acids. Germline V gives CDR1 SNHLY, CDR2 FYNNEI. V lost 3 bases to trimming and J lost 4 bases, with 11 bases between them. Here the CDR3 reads CASSDLGGADTQYF. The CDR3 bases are TGTGCCAGCAGTGACCTGGGGGGAGCAGATACGCAGTATTTT.

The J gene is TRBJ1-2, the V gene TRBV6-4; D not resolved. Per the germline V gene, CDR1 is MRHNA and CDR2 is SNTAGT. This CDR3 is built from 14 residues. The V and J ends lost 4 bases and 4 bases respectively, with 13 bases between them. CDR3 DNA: TGTGCCAGCAGTGTTCAAGACGTCACCTATGGCTACACCTTC. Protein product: CASSVQDVTYGYTF.

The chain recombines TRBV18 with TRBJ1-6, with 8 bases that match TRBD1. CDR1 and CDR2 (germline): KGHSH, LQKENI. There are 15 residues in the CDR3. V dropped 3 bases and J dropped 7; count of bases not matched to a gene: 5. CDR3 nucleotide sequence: TGTGCCAGCTCACCGCGACAGGGGACGAATTCACCCCTCCACTTT. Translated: CASSPRQGTNSPLHF.

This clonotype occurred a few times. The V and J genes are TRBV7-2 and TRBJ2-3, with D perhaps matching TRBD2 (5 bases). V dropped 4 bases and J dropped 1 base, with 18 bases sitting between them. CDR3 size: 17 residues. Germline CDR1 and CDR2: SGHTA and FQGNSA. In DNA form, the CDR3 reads TGTGCCAGCAGCTCGTTAGGACGCGGTAGCGGCACAGATACGCAGTATTTT. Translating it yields CASSSLGRGSGTDTQYF.

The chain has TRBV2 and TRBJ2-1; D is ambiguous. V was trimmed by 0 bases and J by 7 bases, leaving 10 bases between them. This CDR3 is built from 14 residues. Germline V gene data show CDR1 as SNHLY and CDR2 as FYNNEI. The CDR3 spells CASSEAAGHNEQFF. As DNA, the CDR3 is TGTGCCAGCAGTGAAGCGGCTGGGCATAATGAGCAGTTCTTC.

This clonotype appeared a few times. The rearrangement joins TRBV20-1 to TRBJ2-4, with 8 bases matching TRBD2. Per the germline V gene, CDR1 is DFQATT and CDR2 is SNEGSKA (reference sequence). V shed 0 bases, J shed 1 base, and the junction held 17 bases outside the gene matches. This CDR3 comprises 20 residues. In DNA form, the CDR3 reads TGCAGTGCTAGAGATCTTGGAGAAGCGGGGGACCACCTTGCCAAAAACATTCAGTACTTC. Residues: CSARDLGEAGDHLAKNIQYF.

CDR3: CASSLASSRINEQFF. For the CDR3, the DNA is TGTGCCAGCAGTTTAGCTAGTTCAAGGATTAATGAGCAGTTCTTC. The rearrangement joins TRBV12-3 or TRBV12-4 to TRBJ2-1, with D unclear. The CDR3 totals 15 residues. Trimming shortened V by 0 bases and J by 7 bases, and 13 bases separated the two germline ends.

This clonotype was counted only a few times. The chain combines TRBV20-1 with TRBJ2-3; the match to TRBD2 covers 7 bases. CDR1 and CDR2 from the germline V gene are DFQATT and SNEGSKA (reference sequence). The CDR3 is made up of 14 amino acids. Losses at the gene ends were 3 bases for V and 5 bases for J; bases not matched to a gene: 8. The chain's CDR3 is CSARPSGRGDTQYF. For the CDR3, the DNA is TGCAGTGCTAGGCCTAGCGGACGAGGAGATACGCAGTATTTT.

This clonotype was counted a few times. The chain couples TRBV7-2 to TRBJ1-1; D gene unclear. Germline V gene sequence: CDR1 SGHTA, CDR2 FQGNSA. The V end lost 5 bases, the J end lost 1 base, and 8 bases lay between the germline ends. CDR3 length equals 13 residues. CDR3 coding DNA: TGTGCCAGCAGCACGGGCCCGAACACTGAAGCTTTCTTT. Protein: CASSTGPNTEAFF.